Detailed here is one TCR beta chain. Within the sample, other DNA sequences also encode this same CDR3. This sample is part of a study of blood T cell repertoires in COVID-19. At the level of the study: The analysed material was cDNA or gDNA that came from T cells, B-cell-depleted T cells, or PBMCs.

It was during active infection that Seattle patients were enrolled and then longitudinally followed. As originally analysed: Using reference gene primer amplification, nucleated cell counts were estimated. The method was immunoSEQ multiplex PCR; TCRdb's version includes in-frame clones alone and lacks a portion of them. Clone size and V and J calls were adopted from that table, with D and trimming inferred from the DNA. This sample yields 350,000 or so clones, of which roughly 86% are seen a single time; about 10% belongs to the top ten. The CDR3 has 15 amino acids. Germline CDR1 SGDLS, CDR2 YYNGEE. J lost 0 bases, V lost 0 bases, and 3 bases had no gene match.

The origin of this receptor is a woman in her 30s with COVID-19, enrolled during active disease. Material: peripheral blood. J is TRBJ2-7 and V is TRBV9; 7 nucleotides line up with TRBD2. CDR3 amino acids: CASSVAGGSSYEQYF. The DNA for the CDR3 is TGTGCCAGCAGCGTAGCTGGCGGGAGCTCCTACGAGCAGTACTTC.